This T cell receptor (beta chain) is from a study of blood T cell repertoires in COVID-19. Study in general: Samples taken during acute and convalescent COVID-19 were collected in the United States, Italy and Spain. Sample material is recorded as cDNA or gDNA derived from T cells, B-cell-depleted T cells, or PBMCs.

Original methodology: Amplification of reference gene primers provided the estimated nucleated cell counts. Sequenced by immunoSEQ multiplex PCR; TCRdb stores in-frame clones only, minus some. From that table come the V and J calls and clone size; the DNA was used to work out D and trimming. The table records 200,000 to 300,000 clones, nearly 85% of them present only once. Germline V CDR1 and CDR2: MGHDK, SYGVNS. The V and J ends lost 6 bases and 9 bases respectively, with 17 bases between them. The CDR3 contains 13 residues. The sequenced sample was peripheral blood. The chain carries TRBV25-1 and TRBJ2-5; D perhaps matches TRBD1 (5 bases). The TCR was taken from a human donor in a cohort sampled during active COVID-19. CDR3 protein: CASSERIEGAQYF. The CDR3 coding sequence is TGTGCCAGCAGCGAGAGGATAGAAGGGGCCCAGTACTTC.